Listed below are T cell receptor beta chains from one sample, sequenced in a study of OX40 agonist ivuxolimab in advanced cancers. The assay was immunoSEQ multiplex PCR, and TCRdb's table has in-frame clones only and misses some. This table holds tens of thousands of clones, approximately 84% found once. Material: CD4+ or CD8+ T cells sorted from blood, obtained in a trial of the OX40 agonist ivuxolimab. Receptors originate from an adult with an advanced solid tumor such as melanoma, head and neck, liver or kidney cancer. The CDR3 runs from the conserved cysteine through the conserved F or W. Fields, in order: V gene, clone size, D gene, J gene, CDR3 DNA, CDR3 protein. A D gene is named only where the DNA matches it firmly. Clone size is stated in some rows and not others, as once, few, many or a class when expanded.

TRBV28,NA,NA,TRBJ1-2,TGTGCCAGCAGTTCCCCCGGGACACTGGAAACTAACTATGGCTACACCTTC,CASSSPGTLETNYGYTF
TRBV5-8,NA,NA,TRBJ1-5,TGTGCCAGCAGCCTCAAACAGGGAACCCAGCCCCAGCATTTT,CASSLKQGTQPQHF
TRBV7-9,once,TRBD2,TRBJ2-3,TGTGCCAGCAGCCCGGGACTAGCGGGCTGGGGCACAGATACGCAGTATTTT,CASSPGLAGWGTDTQYF
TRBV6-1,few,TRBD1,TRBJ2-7,TGTGCCAGCAGGGAAAGCCCCATTCGGGGACAGCCCTACGAGCAGTACTTC,CASRESPIRGQPYEQYF
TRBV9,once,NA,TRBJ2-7,TGTGCCAGCAGCCCCAGGGAGCCCTCCCTCTACGAGCAGTACTTC,CASSPREPSLYEQYF
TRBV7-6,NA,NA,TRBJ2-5,TGTGCCAGCAGCTTTAGACAGCGAGAGACCCAGTACTTC,CASSFRQRETQYF
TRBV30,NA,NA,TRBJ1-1,TGTGCCTGGAGTATCACAGGTGTTCAGGAAGCTTTCTTT,CAWSITGVQEAFF
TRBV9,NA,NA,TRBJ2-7,TGTGCCAGCAGCGCTCGTTCCGGGAACTACTACGAGCAGTACTTC,CASSARSGNYYEQYF
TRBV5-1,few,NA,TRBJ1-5,TGCGCCAGCAGTACGGGGAGCAATCAGCCCCAGCATTTT,CASSTGSNQPQHF
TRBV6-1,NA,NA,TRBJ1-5,TGTGCCAGCAGGCTGGGCGACAATCAGCCCCAGCATTTT,CASRLGDNQPQHF
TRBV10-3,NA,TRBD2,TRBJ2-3,TGTGCCATCAGTGGAGCGGGAGGAAGGACGGCTACGCAGTATTTT,CAISGAGGRTATQYF
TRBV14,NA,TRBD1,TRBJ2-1,TGTGCCAGCAGCCAGAGGGACAGGGTGGGCTACAATGAGCAGTTCTTC,CASSQRDRVGYNEQFF
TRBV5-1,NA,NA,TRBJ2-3,TGCGCCAGCAGCTTGAACAGGGTCTCGGGCACAGATACGCAGTATTTT,CASSLNRVSGTDTQYF
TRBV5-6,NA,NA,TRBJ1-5,TGTGCCAGCAGCTCCGTAGGACAAGGGAATCAGCCCCAGCATTTT,CASSSVGQGNQPQHF
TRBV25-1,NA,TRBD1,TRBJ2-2,TGTGCCAGCAGTGCAATGACAGGGCTCAACACCGGGGAGCTGTTTTTT,CASSAMTGLNTGELFF
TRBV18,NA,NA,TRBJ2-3,TGTGCCAGCTCGCTCGAGCCAGATATTCCAGATACGCAGTATTTT,CASSLEPDIPDTQYF
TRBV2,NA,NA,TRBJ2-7,TGTGCCAGCAGTGACTGGGACCGTGGCTCCTACGAGCAGTACTTC,CASSDWDRGSYEQYF
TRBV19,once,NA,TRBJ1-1,TGTGCCAGTAGTGCTACAGGGTTCTCTGAAGCTTTCTTT,CASSATGFSEAFF
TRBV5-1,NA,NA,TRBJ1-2,TGCGCCAGCAGCTTACAGACAGATGGCTACACCTTC,CASSLQTDGYTF
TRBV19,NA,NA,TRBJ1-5,TGTGCCAGTAGTCAGGGCAGATTCAATCAGCCCCAGCATTTT,CASSQGRFNQPQHF
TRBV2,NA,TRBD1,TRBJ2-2,TGTGCCAGCAGCGGCCACCCGGGACAGGTCCGCACCGGGGAGCTGTTTTTT,CASSGHPGQVRTGELFF
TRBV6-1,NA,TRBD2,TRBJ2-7,TGTGCCAGCAGTGAAAGGGCGAGCGGGGCCGCCTACGAGCAGTACTTC,CASSERASGAAYEQYF
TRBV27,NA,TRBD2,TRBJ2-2,TGTGCCAGCAGTTTATTAGCGGGTCGCACCGGGGAGCTGTTTTTT,CASSLLAGRTGELFF
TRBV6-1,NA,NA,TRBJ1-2,TGTGCCAGCAGTGAAGGGGACAAGGTACACCTCTATGGCTACACCTTC,CASSEGDKVHLYGYTF
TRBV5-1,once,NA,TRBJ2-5,TGCGCCAGCAGCTTGGGCGCAGCTGAAGAGACCCAGTACTTC,CASSLGAAEETQYF
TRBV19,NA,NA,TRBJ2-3,TGTGCCAGTAGTATAGGGACAGCCCGCACAGATACGCAGTATTTT,CASSIGTARTDTQYF